This record concerns one TCR beta chain sequence. The junction and the germline gene differ at one end; a read error may be behind it. For the second PCR, which ran for about 7 to 11 cycles, a sample-barcoded 5' primer and a J-beta primer mix were used. A template-switch adaptor with 12 random nucleotides tagged each cDNA molecule. TCRdb re-analysed the 5' RACE reads in MiXCR, keeping a single row per CDR3 protein. Of 1.8 million or so distinct CDR3 sequences in the sample, more than 35% were seen once. Donation came from healthy Caucasian individuals in Russia who were aged about 6 to 90. Total RNA amounts of at least 6 micrograms were extracted per sample. The sample belongs to a study of blood T cells in healthy people across ages. The specimen was blood. The clonotype was recovered from a human donor in good health.

This chain's CDR3 is CAGSEGTYTDTQYF. DNA of the CDR3: TGTGCCGGCAGCGAGGGAACCTACACAGATACGCAGTATTTT. The chain recombines TRBV7-9 with TRBJ2-3; a weak D match, TRBD2 (5 bases). Germline-derived CDR1 and CDR2 are SEHNR and FQNEAQ (reference sequence). This CDR3 has 14 amino acids.